The rows below give T cell receptor beta chains drawn from one sample of a study of brain T cells in children with intractable seizures. The repertoire was sequenced with immunoSEQ multiplex PCR; TCRdb's copy has only in-frame clones and lacks some. The sample carries 75,000 to 80,000 clones, 93% recorded once. Material: peripheral blood, obtained at surgery. The receptors were sampled from a boy less than two years old with tuberous sclerosis and intractable seizures. Each CDR3 is given with its conserved first and last residue. A D gene is named only where the DNA matches it firmly. Only some rows state a clone size, as once, few, many or a class for expanded clones.

NA,TRBV5-5,TRBJ1-1,NA,TGTGCCAGCAGCTTGGATCCCAGGAACACTGAAGCTTTCTTT,CASSLDPRNTEAFF
NA,TRBV29-1,TRBJ1-2,NA,TGCAGCGAGGGGGGCGGTGACTATGGCTACACCTTC,CSEGGGDYGYTF
NA,TRBV3-1/TRBV3-2,TRBJ1-4,NA,TGTGCCAGCAGCCAAGATGGCCTACAGAGGGTAAAGCTGTTTTTT,CASSQDGLQRVKLFF
NA,TRBV7-7,TRBJ1-5,NA,TGTGCTAGCAGCCCCGGAAGACATCTAATTAATCAGCCCCAGCATTTT,CASSPGRHLINQPQHF
NA,TRBV7-6,TRBJ1-6,NA,TGTGCCAGCAGCTCCCAAACTACTAATTCACCCCTCCACTTT,CASSSQTTNSPLHF
NA,TRBV11-3,TRBJ1-2,TRBD1,TGTGCCAGCAGCACGAGGGGGGGACAGGGCCCTTCTGGCTATGGCTACACCTTC,CASSTRGGQGPSGYGYTF
NA,TRBV18,TRBJ1-3,NA,TGTGCCAGCTCACGCCGGGACACTGGAAACACCATATATTTT,CASSRRDTGNTIYF
NA,TRBV19,TRBJ2-7,TRBD2,TGTGCCAGTAGTCCAACGGGGGGGGACTCCTACGAGCAGTACTTC,CASSPTGGDSYEQYF
NA,TRBV18,TRBJ2-7,NA,TGTGCCAGCTCACCAGCACAGGGTTCCCACGAGCAGTACTTC,CASSPAQGSHEQYF
once,TRBV2,TRBJ1-5,NA,TGTGCCAGTAAGGGGGGAGTGGGCTATCAGCCCCAGCATTTT,CASKGGVGYQPQHF
NA,TRBV2,TRBJ2-3,NA,TGTGCCAGCAGTGAAGCCACTAGCACTAGCACAGATACGCAGTATTTT,CASSEATSTSTDTQYF
NA,TRBV5-1,TRBJ2-7,TRBD2,TGCGCCAGCAGCTTGGAAGCGACTAGCCTGTGGGAGCAGTACTTC,CASSLEATSLWEQYF
NA,TRBV5-6,TRBJ2-1,NA,TGTGCCAGCAGCTCCCCGGGGATGATCTACAATGAGCAGTTCTTC,CASSSPGMIYNEQFF
NA,TRBV7-8,TRBJ1-5,NA,TGTGCCAGCAGCTTAGCGGGCCGCAATCAGCCCCAGCATTTT,CASSLAGRNQPQHF
NA,TRBV7-3,TRBJ2-5,NA,TGTGCCAGCAGCTTAAGAGGGGACTCGCAAGAGACCCAGTACTTC,CASSLRGDSQETQYF
once,TRBV5-5,TRBJ1-3,NA,TGTGCCAGCAGCTTGGTCCCAGGAAACACCATATATTTT,CASSLVPGNTIYF
NA,TRBV4-1,TRBJ1-1,NA,TGCGCCAGCAGCCAAGAAGGTGGGCGGATGAACACTGAAGCTTTCTTT,CASSQEGGRMNTEAFF
NA,TRBV30,TRBJ1-5,NA,TGTGCCTGGAGTGTAAGGGAGGATCAGCCCCAGCATTTT,CAWSVREDQPQHF
NA,TRBV30,TRBJ1-6,TRBD1,TGTGCCTGGAGTCCGACAGGGGGTTCCTATAATTCACCCCTCCACTTT,CAWSPTGGSYNSPLHF
NA,TRBV7-2,TRBJ1-2,TRBD1,TGTGCCAGCAGCCCAGGGGGAGGGGGGAACTATGGCTACACCTTC,CASSPGGGGNYGYTF
NA,TRBV2,TRBJ1-2,TRBD1,TGTGCCAGCAGTCTTAACCGGGACAGGAACTATGGCTACACCTTC,CASSLNRDRNYGYTF
few,TRBV7-3,TRBJ1-1,NA,TGTGCCAGCAGCTTGACAGGGAACACTGAAGCTTTCTTT,CASSLTGNTEAFF
NA,TRBV30,TRBJ1-2,NA,TGTGCCTGGAGTGTAACGGTTTTGGCACAGGGCTACACCTTC,CAWSVTVLAQGYTF
NA,TRBV7-9,TRBJ2-7,NA,TGTGCCAGCAGCCCCCCTAGGAGCTCCTACGAGCAGTACTTC,CASSPPRSSYEQYF
NA,TRBV2,TRBJ2-3,NA,TGTGCCAGCACCGGGGGAGAGAATTTGATTACAGATACGCAGTATTTT,CASTGGENLITDTQYF
NA,TRBV15,TRBJ2-7,NA,TGTGCCACCAGCAAAAGACAGTACCGCTACGAGCAGTACTTC,CATSKRQYRYEQYF
few,TRBV7-9,TRBJ2-7,TRBD1,TGTGCCAGCAACCCCGGACAGGGGGCTTACGAGCAGTACTTC,CASNPGQGAYEQYF
NA,TRBV9,TRBJ2-5,TRBD1,TGTGCCAGCAGCGCCGGGACAGCAGAGACCCAGTACTTC,CASSAGTAETQYF
NA,TRBV24-1,TRBJ2-5,TRBD1,TGTGCCACCAGTGATTGGACAGGCGCGGGCCTCGAGACCCAGTACTTC,CATSDWTGAGLETQYF
NA,TRBV27,TRBJ2-7,TRBD1,TGTGCCAGCAGTTTGGGACAGGGAGTCCACGAGCAGTACTTC,CASSLGQGVHEQYF
NA,TRBV4-1,TRBJ1-5,NA,TGCGCCAGCAGCCAAGAGGTCCGGGGAGTGAATCAGCCCCAGCATTTT,CASSQEVRGVNQPQHF
NA,TRBV2,TRBJ1-1,NA,TGTGCCAGCAGTGAAGAAGTGTCAGGCCTAGAAGCTTTCTTT,CASSEEVSGLEAFF
NA,TRBV6-5,TRBJ1-1,NA,TGTGCCAGCAGTTACAATTGGGGGGCGCGCACTGAAGCTTTCTTT,CASSYNWGARTEAFF
NA,TRBV15,TRBJ1-3,NA,TGTGCCACCAGCACTGGAAACACCATATATTTT,CATSTGNTIYF
NA,TRBV25-1,TRBJ2-2,NA,TGTGCCAGTACGGTCTCCCCGGGGGAGCTGTTTTTT,CASTVSPGELFF
NA,TRBV11-2,TRBJ1-1,NA,TGTGCCAGCAGCTTATATCAAGGGCCTGAAGCTTTCTTT,CASSLYQGPEAFF
once,TRBV13,TRBJ2-5,NA,TGTGCCAGCAGACCACTACCTCAAGAGACCCAGTACTTC,CASRPLPQETQYF
NA,TRBV3-1/TRBV3-2,TRBJ1-2,NA,TGTGCCAGCAGCCAAGATCGACAGGCTGCTGGTGAGGGCTACACCTTC,CASSQDRQAAGEGYTF
NA,TRBV5-1,TRBJ2-3,NA,TGCGCCAGCAGCTTGGGGGCCCGAACGAGCACAGATACGCAGTATTTT,CASSLGARTSTDTQYF
once,TRBV2,TRBJ2-5,NA,TGTGCCAGCAGACCTTTGGGGGAGACCCAGTACTTC,CASRPLGETQYF
NA,TRBV5-8,TRBJ2-5,TRBD2,TGTGCCAGCAGCACCGTAGCGGGAGGGTCCCAAGAGACCCAGTACTTC,CASSTVAGGSQETQYF
NA,TRBV10-3,TRBJ2-3,NA,TGTGCCATCAGTGATCCCAGGAACACAGATACGCAGTATTTT,CAISDPRNTDTQYF
NA,TRBV9,TRBJ2-2,TRBD2,TGTGCCAGCAGTTTTTCTAGCGGGAGTCCCGGGGAGCTGTTTTTT,CASSFSSGSPGELFF
NA,TRBV5-4,TRBJ2-1,TRBD2,TGTGCCAGCAGCTTGGTGGAAGGACTAGCGGTCAATGAGCAGTTCTTC,CASSLVEGLAVNEQFF
NA,TRBV6-5,TRBJ2-6,NA,TGTGCCAGCATGGGCGGAGGGTCTGGGGCCAACGTCCTGACTTTC,CASMGGGSGANVLTF
NA,TRBV7-8,TRBJ2-1,NA,TGTGCCAGCAGCGTGACAGTGTTAAATGAGCAGTTCTTC,CASSVTVLNEQFF
NA,TRBV27,TRBJ1-5,NA,TGTGCCAGCAGTGCCTTTTTGGATCTCAATCAGCCCCAGCATTTT,CASSAFLDLNQPQHF
few,TRBV5-5,TRBJ2-3,TRBD2,TGTGCCAGCAGCTGGACTAGCGGGGGCACAGATACGCAGTATTTT,CASSWTSGGTDTQYF
NA,TRBV14,TRBJ2-3,NA,TGTGCCAGGTGTTACAGGGCCACAGATACGCAGTATTTT,CARCYRATDTQYF
NA,TRBV5-1,TRBJ2-7,NA,TGCGCCAGCAGCTTGGAAGGGGGGCGGTACGAGCAGTACTTC,CASSLEGGRYEQYF
NA,TRBV9,TRBJ1-1,NA,TGTGCCAGCAGCGGAATACAGGGGAACACTGAAGCTTTCTTT,CASSGIQGNTEAFF
NA,TRBV5-4,TRBJ2-1,NA,TGTGCCAGCAGCTTGGATCCGGGAACCTTTGAGCAGTTCTTC,CASSLDPGTFEQFF
NA,TRBV27,TRBJ2-7,TRBD1,TGTGCCAGCAGTTTACGGTCCGACAGGGTACACTACGAGCAGTACTTC,CASSLRSDRVHYEQYF
NA,TRBV30,TRBJ1-5,NA,TGTGCCTGGAACTCTGGGGGGACTCAGCCCCAGCATTTT,CAWNSGGTQPQHF
NA,TRBV3-1/TRBV3-2,TRBJ1-4,TRBD1,TGTGCCAGCAGCACGACAGGGCTCACTAATGAAAAACTGTTTTTT,CASSTTGLTNEKLFF
NA,TRBV7-2,TRBJ1-3,NA,TGTGCCAGCAGCTGGATGGGGGGTTACTCTGGAAACACCATATATTTT,CASSWMGGYSGNTIYF
NA,TRBV12-3/TRBV12-4,TRBJ1-5,NA,TGTGCCAGTAGAGTAGGGTACAATCAGCCCCAGCATTTT,CASRVGYNQPQHF
NA,TRBV11-1,TRBJ2-7,NA,TGTGCCAGCAGCTTAGGGGGGGACGGACCCTACGAGCAGTACTTC,CASSLGGDGPYEQYF